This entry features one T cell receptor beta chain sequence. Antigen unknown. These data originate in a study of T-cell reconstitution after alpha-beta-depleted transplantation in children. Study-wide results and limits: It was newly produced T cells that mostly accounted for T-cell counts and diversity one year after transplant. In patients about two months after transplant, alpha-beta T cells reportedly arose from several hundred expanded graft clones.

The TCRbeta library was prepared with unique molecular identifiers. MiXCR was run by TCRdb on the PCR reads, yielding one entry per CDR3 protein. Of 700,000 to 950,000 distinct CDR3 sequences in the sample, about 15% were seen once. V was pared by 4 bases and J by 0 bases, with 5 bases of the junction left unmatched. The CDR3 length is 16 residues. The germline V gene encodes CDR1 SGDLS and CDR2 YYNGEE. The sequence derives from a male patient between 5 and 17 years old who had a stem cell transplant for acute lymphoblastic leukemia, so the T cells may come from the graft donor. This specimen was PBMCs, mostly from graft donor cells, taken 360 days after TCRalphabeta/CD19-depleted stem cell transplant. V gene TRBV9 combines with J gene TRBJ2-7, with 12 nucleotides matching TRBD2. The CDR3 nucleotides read TGTGCCAGCAGCTCAGGGACTAGCGGGTACTCCTACGAGCAGTACTTC. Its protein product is CASSSGTSGYSYEQYF.